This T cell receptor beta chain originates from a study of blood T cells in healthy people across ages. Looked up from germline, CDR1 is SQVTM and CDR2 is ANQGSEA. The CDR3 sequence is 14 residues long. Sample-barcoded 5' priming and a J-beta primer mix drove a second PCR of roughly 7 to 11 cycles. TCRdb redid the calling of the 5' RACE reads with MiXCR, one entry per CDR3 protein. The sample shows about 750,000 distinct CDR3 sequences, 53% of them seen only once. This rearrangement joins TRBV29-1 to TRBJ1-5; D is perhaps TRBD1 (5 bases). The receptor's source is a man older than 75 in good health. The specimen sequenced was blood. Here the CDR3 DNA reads TGCAGTTGCAAGGTGGACAATAGCAATCAGCCCCAGCATTTT. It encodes CSCKVDNSNQPQHF. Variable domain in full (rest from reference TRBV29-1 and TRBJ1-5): SAVISQKPSRDICQRGTSLTIQCQVDSQVTMMFWYRQQPGQSLTLIATANQGSEATYESGFVIDKFPISRPNLTFSTLTVSNMSPEDSSIYLCSCKVDNSNQPQHFGDGTRLSIL.